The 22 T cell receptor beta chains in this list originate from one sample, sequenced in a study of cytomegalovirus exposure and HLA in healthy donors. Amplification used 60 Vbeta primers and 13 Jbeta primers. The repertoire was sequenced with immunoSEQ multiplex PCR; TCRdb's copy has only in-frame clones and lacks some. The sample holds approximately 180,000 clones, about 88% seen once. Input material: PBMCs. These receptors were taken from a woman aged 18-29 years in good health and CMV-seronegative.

The CDR3 protein is CASGWGQLGQPQHF. The CDR3 region has the DNA TGTGCCAGCGGTTGGGGGCAGTTAGGACAGCCCCAGCATTTT. The V call is TRBV27, the J call TRBJ1-5, with a tentative D call TRBD1 (6 bases). The CDR3 spans 14 residues. The germline V gene encodes CDR1 MNHEY and CDR2 SMNVEV (reference sequence). Deletions cut 8 bases from V and 7 bases from J, with 18 bases between.

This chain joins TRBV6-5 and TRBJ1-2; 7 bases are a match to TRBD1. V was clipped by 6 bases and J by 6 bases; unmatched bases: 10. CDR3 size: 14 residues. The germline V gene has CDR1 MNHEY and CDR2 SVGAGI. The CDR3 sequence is CASSITEGANGYTF. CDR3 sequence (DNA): TGTGCCAGCAGCATAACGGAGGGGGCGAATGGCTACACCTTC.

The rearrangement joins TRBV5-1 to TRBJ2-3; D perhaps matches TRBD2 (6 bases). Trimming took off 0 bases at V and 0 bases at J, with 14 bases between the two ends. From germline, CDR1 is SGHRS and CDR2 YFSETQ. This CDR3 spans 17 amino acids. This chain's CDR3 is CASSLDPAGSSTDTQYF. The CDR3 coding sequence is TGCGCCAGCAGCTTGGACCCAGCGGGCTCTAGCACAGATACGCAGTATTTT.

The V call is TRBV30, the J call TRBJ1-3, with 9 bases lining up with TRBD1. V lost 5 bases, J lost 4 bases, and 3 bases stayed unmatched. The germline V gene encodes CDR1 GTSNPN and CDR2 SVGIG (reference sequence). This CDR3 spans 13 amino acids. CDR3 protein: CAWVQGAGNTIYF. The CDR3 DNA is TGTGCCTGGGTACAGGGGGCCGGAAACACCATATATTTT.

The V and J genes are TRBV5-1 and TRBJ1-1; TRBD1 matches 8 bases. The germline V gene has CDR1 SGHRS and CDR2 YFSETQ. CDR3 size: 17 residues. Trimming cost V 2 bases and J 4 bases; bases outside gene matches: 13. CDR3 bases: TGCGCCAGCAGCTTCGGACAGGGTCGGGTCTCGGGCACTGAAGCTTTCTTT. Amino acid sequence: CASSFGQGRVSGTEAFF.

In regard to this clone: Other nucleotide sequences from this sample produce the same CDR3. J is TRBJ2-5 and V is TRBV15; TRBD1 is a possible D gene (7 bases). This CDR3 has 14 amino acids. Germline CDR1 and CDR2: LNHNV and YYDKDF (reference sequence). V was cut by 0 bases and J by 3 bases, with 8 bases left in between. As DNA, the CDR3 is TGTGCCACCAGCAGAGACAGGGGGGAAGAGACCCAGTACTTC. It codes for CATSRDRGEETQYF.

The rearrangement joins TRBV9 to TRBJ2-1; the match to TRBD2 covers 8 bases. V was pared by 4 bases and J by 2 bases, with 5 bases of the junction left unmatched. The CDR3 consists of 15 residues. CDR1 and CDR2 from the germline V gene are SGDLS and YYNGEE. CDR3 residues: CASSFGGAAYNEQFF. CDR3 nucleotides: TGTGCCAGCAGCTTCGGGGGGGCGGCCTACAATGAGCAGTTCTTC.

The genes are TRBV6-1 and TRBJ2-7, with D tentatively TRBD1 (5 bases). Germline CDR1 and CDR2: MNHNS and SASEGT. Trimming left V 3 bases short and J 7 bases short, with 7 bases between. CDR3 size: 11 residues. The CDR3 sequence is CASSEPGEQYF. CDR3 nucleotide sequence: TGTGCCAGCAGTGAGCCAGGGGAGCAGTACTTC.

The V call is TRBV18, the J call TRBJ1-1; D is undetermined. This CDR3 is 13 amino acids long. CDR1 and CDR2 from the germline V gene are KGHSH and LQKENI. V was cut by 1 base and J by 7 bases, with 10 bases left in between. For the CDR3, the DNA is TGTGCCAGCTCACCACTTCTGGAGAGTGAAGCTTTCTTT. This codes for CASSPLLESEAFF.

CDR3: CASRSTSGGSGELFF. The DNA of the CDR3 is TGCGCCAGCAGGTCGACTAGCGGGGGAAGCGGGGAGCTGTTTTTT. This rearrangement joins TRBV5-1 to TRBJ2-2, with 12 bases fitting TRBD2. Germline V gene lookup returns CDR1 SGHRS and CDR2 YFSETQ. V dropped 5 bases and J dropped 7; count of bases not matched to a gene: 6. The CDR3 spans 15 residues.

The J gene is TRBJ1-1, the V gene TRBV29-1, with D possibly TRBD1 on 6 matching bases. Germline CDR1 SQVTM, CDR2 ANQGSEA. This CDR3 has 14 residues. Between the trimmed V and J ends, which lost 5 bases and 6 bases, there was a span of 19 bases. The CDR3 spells CSVPSPKTGSEAFF. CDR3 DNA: TGCAGCGTTCCGAGTCCTAAAACAGGGTCTGAAGCTTTCTTT.

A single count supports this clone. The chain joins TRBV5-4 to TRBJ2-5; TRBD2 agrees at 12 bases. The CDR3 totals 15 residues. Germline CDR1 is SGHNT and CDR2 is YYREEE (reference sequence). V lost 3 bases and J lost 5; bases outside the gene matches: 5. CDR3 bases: TGTGCCAGCAGCTCGACTAGCGGGAGAGCGGAGACCCAGTACTTC. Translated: CASSSTSGRAETQYF.

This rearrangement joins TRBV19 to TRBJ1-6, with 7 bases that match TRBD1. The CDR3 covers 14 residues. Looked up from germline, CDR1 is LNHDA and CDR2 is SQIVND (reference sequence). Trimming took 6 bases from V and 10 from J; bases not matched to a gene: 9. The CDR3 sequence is CASSEQGIRSPLHF. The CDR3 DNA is TGTGCCAGTAGCGAACAGGGGATTCGCTCACCCCTCCACTTT.

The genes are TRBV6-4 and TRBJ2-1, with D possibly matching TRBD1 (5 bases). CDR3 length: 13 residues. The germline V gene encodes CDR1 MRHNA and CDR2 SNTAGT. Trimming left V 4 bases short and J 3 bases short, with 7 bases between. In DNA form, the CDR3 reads TGTGCCAGCAGTGCGACAGTCTACAATGAGCAGTTCTTC. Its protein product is CASSATVYNEQFF.

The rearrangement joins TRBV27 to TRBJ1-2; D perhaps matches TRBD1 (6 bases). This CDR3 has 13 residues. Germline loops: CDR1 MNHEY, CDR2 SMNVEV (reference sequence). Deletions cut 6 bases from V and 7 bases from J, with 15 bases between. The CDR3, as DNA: TGTGCCAGCAGAAATACAGGGTTGGGTGGCTACACCTTC. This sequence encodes CASRNTGLGGYTF.

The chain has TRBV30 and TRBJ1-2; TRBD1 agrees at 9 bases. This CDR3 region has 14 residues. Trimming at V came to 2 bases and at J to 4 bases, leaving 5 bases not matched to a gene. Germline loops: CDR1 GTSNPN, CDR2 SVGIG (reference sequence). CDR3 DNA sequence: TGTGCCTGGAGTCGGGACAGGGTCGTCTATGGCTACACCTTC. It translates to CAWSRDRVVYGYTF.

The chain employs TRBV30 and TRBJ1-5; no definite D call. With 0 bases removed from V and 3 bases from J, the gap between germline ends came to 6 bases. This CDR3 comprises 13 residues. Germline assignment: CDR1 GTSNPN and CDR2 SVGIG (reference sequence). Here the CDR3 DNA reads TGTGCCTGGAGTGTACTAGTCAATCAGCCCCAGCATTTT. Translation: CAWSVLVNQPQHF.

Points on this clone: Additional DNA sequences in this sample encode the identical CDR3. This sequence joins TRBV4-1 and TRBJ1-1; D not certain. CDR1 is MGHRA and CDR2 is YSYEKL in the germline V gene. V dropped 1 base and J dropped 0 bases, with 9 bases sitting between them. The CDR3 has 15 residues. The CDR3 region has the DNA TGCGCCAGCAGCCAAGGGGCGGGAATGAACACTGAAGCTTTCTTT. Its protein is CASSQGAGMNTEAFF.

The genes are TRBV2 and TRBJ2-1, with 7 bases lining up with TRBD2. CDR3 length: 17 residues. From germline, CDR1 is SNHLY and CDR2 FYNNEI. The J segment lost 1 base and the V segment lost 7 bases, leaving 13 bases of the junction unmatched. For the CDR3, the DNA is TGTGCCAGCAAGATCCTCCCTAGCGGATTATCCTACAATGAGCAGTTCTTC. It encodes CASKILPSGLSYNEQFF.

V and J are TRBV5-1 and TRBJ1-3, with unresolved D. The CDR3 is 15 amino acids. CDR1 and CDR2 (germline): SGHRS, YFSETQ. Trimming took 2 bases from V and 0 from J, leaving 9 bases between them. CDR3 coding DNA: TGCGCCAGCAGCTTAGGAGGCTACTCTGGAAACACCATATATTTT. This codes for CASSLGGYSGNTIYF.

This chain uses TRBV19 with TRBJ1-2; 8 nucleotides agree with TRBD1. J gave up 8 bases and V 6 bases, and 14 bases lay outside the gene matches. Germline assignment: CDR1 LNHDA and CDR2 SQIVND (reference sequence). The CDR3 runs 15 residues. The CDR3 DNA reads TGTGCCAGTAGATATTCCGGGACAGGATTGAGCGGCTACACCTTC. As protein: CASRYSGTGLSGYTF.

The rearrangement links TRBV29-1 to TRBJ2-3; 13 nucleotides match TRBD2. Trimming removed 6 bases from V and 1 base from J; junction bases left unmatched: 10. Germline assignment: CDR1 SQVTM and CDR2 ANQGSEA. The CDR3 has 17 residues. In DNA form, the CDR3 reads TGCAGCGTAGGTGGACTAGCGGGAGTGGGAGGCACAGATACGCAGTATTTT. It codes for CSVGGLAGVGGTDTQYF.